These T cell receptor beta chains were read from a single sample in a study of a mutant IDH1 vaccine in newly diagnosed glioma. Measured with immunoSEQ multiplex PCR; TCRdb has only the in-frame clones, and not every one. In the table there are 50,000 to 70,000 clones, around 87% of which are singletons. Antigens for these TCRs are unknown. This material consisted of PBMCs, taken from a glioma patient whose treatment included an IDH1 peptide vaccine. The receptors shown here come from a man aged 40-49 years with glioma. Both conserved end residues are part of each CDR3. Each record gives: V gene, clone size, J gene, D gene, CDR3 DNA, CDR3 protein. The D gene is left open where the match is weak. Size tells how often a clone was seen (once, few, many) or the class of an expanded clone, and some rows leave it out.

V: TRBV5-1
size: once
J: TRBJ2-7
D: -
DNA: TGCGCCAGCAGCTTGTCCCCTACGGAGCAGTACTTC
CDR3: CASSLSPTEQYF

V: TRBV9
size: -
J: TRBJ2-2
D: TRBD1
DNA: TGTGCCAGCAGCCCCAGTAGGATCGACAGGGGTGGCACCGGGGAGCTGTTTTTT
CDR3: CASSPSRIDRGGTGELFF

V: TRBV19
size: -
J: TRBJ2-3
D: -
DNA: TGTGCCAGTAGTACTGGGACTGCTAGCACAGATACGCAGTATTTT
CDR3: CASSTGTASTDTQYF

V: TRBV9
size: -
J: TRBJ2-2
D: -
DNA: TGTGCCAGCGAACAGAACACCGGGGAGCTGTTTTTT
CDR3: CASEQNTGELFF

V: TRBV19
size: -
J: TRBJ2-7
D: -
DNA: TGTGCCAGTAGTCTCCGGGACTCCAATTACGAGCAGTACTTC
CDR3: CASSLRDSNYEQYF

V: TRBV18
size: -
J: TRBJ2-2
D: TRBD1
DNA: TGTGCCAGCTCACCGGCCCGACAGGGCTCGAACACCGGGGAGCTGTTTTTT
CDR3: CASSPARQGSNTGELFF

V: TRBV2
size: few
J: TRBJ1-3
D: -
DNA: TGTGCCAGCAGTGAAGGATGGGGGGGGACTGGAAACACCATATATTTT
CDR3: CASSEGWGGTGNTIYF

V: TRBV19
size: -
J: TRBJ2-5
D: TRBD1
DNA: TGTGCCAGTAGTAGAAGCCTGACAGGGGGCACAGAGACCCAGTACTTC
CDR3: CASSRSLTGGTETQYF

V: TRBV4-1
size: -
J: TRBJ2-1
D: -
DNA: TGCGCCAGCAGCCAACAAGTCAGCTCCTACAATGAGCAGTTCTTC
CDR3: CASSQQVSSYNEQFF

V: TRBV15
size: -
J: TRBJ2-3
D: -
DNA: TGTGCCACCAGCAGAGACGGGGGAATTGGAACAGATACGCAGTATTTT
CDR3: CATSRDGGIGTDTQYF

V: TRBV5-1
size: once
J: TRBJ2-7
D: -
DNA: TGCGCCACCGCGCGTGAGGGCCCCACCTACGAGCAGTACTTC
CDR3: CATAREGPTYEQYF

V: TRBV6-5
size: -
J: TRBJ1-6
D: TRBD1
DNA: TGTGCCAGCAATAAAGGGACAGGGGTCTTTTCACCCCTCCACTTT
CDR3: CASNKGTGVFSPLHF

V: TRBV5-1
size: -
J: TRBJ2-5
D: TRBD1
DNA: TGCGCCAGCAGCTCGTCAGGGGGCAGGGAGACCCAGTACTTC
CDR3: CASSSSGGRETQYF

V: TRBV7-7
size: -
J: TRBJ2-1
D: TRBD2
DNA: TGTGCCAGCAGCCACCACGTCCTAGCGGGAGAGGGGTACAATGAGCAGTTCTTC
CDR3: CASSHHVLAGEGYNEQFF

V: TRBV9
size: -
J: TRBJ2-1
D: TRBD2
DNA: TGTGCCAGCAGCTCCTCCCCGGGGACTAGTGGTGAGCAGTTCTTC
CDR3: CASSSSPGTSGEQFF

V: TRBV6-5
size: -
J: TRBJ2-2
D: -
DNA: TGTGCCAGCAGAATCCTGGACTCTAACACCGGGGAGCTGTTTTTT
CDR3: CASRILDSNTGELFF

V: TRBV5-1
size: once
J: TRBJ2-3
D: -
DNA: TGCGCCAGCAGCACTTCAGACAGGATCCGGGGCACAGATACGCAGTATTTT
CDR3: CASSTSDRIRGTDTQYF

V: TRBV6-5
size: -
J: TRBJ2-7
D: TRBD1
DNA: TGTGCCAGCAGTCTCTCCAGGGGGTACGAGCAGTACTTC
CDR3: CASSLSRGYEQYF

V: TRBV19
size: -
J: TRBJ2-6
D: -
DNA: TGTGCCAGTAGTGTCTTCCTATCTGGGGCCAACGTCCTGACTTTC
CDR3: CASSVFLSGANVLTF

V: TRBV2
size: -
J: TRBJ2-1
D: TRBD2
DNA: TGTGCCAGCAGTGAGCAAGCGGGGGGTTCCCATGAGCAGTTCTTC
CDR3: CASSEQAGGSHEQFF

V: TRBV10-3
size: -
J: TRBJ2-2
D: -
DNA: TGTGCCATCAGTAAGACAGGTACCGGGGAGCTGTTTTTT
CDR3: CAISKTGTGELFF

V: TRBV25-1
size: -
J: TRBJ1-1
D: TRBD1
DNA: TGTGCCAGCAGTGAACTTACAGGGGGCCGAAACACTGAAGCTTTCTTT
CDR3: CASSELTGGRNTEAFF

V: TRBV7-2
size: -
J: TRBJ1-3
D: -
DNA: TGTGCCAGCAGCTTCGGAGTCAGCTCTGGAAACACCATATATTTT
CDR3: CASSFGVSSGNTIYF

V: TRBV29-1
size: -
J: TRBJ2-2
D: -
DNA: TGCAGCTTCCAGGACAGATACACCGGGGAGCTGTTTTTT
CDR3: CSFQDRYTGELFF

V: TRBV9
size: -
J: TRBJ1-1
D: -
DNA: TGTGCCAGCGGTCAAATTAACACTGAAGCTTTCTTT
CDR3: CASGQINTEAFF

V: TRBV5-6
size: -
J: TRBJ2-5
D: TRBD2
DNA: TGTGCCAGCAGCTTGGTTTCTAGCGGGTTTCAAGAGACCCAGTACTTC
CDR3: CASSLVSSGFQETQYF

V: TRBV5-1
size: -
J: TRBJ2-7
D: TRBD2
DNA: TGCGCCAGCAGCTTGCTACTAGCGGGAGACGGAGACGAGCAGTACTTC
CDR3: CASSLLLAGDGDEQYF

V: TRBV7-9
size: -
J: TRBJ1-1
D: TRBD1
DNA: TGTGCTTGCCGCAGGGGGGGCACTGAAGCTTTCTTT
CDR3: CACRRGGTEAFF